This record looks at one TCR beta chain sequence and its context. Its antigen is unknown. This sample was included in a study of T-cell reconstitution after alpha-beta-depleted transplantation in children. General observations from the study: The authors attributed T-cell counts and diversity one year after transplant mostly to newly produced T cells.

Unique molecular identifiers tagged the TCRbeta library. Via MiXCR, TCRdb re-called the PCR reads, giving one row per CDR3 protein. The repertoire has some 310,000 distinct CDR3 sequences, approximately 23% of them found once; the top ten carry 11%. This clonotype was sampled from a male patient younger than 18 who had a stem cell transplant for acute lymphoblastic leukemia, so the T cells may come from the graft donor. The material sequenced was PBMCs, mostly from graft donor cells, taken 180 days after TCRalphabeta/CD19-depleted stem cell transplant.

The CDR3 sequence is CASSPSADTQYF. DNA for the CDR3: TGCGCCAGCAGCCCCAGTGCAGATACGCAGTATTTT. The genes are TRBV5-1 and TRBJ2-3; no reliable D call. The germline V gene has CDR1 SGHRS and CDR2 YFSETQ. CDR3 length equals 12 residues. V lost 4 bases and J lost 4, with 7 bases in between. Using reference TRBV5-1 and TRBJ2-3 for the parts outside the CDR3, the full variable domain is KAGVTQTPRYLIKTRGQQVTLSCSPISGHRSVSWYQQTPGQGLQFLFEYFSETQRNKGNFPGRFSGRQFSNSRSEMNVSTLELGDSALYLCASSPSADTQYFGPGTRLTVL.